The T cell receptor (beta chain) described here comes from a study of T cell changes during pregnancy in multiple sclerosis. Only in-frame clones appear in the TCRdb table, and some are missing; sequencing was by immunoSEQ multiplex PCR. The profile shows approximately 84,000 clones, about 94% of them singletons. CDR1 KGHSH and CDR2 LQKENI come from the germline V gene. The CDR3 spans 14 residues. Trimming stripped 4 bases from V and 7 bases from J, with 11 bases between. In its sample, this clone was seen once. This receptor was taken from a female donor with multiple sclerosis, enrolled in a pregnancy study. The J gene is TRBJ1-6, the V gene TRBV18; D is perhaps TRBD1 (5 bases). Here the sequenced sample was peripheral blood, taken in the third trimester of pregnancy. The CDR3: CASSQSGQNSPLHF. The CDR3 DNA is TGTGCCAGCTCACAATCAGGGCAGAATTCACCCCTCCACTTT.